These 27 T cell receptor beta chains were sequenced from one sample in a study of blood T cell repertoires in COVID-19. Generated by immunoSEQ multiplex PCR, the TCRdb table keeps only in-frame clones and is missing some. Seen here are some 76,000 clones, around 87% observed once, and the top ten hold approximately 10%. Sequencing was performed on peripheral blood. The receptors were gathered from a woman aged 18-29 years with acute or convalescent COVID-19.

The J gene is TRBJ2-7, the V gene TRBV9; D may be TRBD2 (5 bases). V lost 0 bases, J lost 2 bases, and 9 bases lay in between. The CDR3 contains 14 residues. Germline CDR1 is SGDLS and CDR2 is YYNGEE. CDR3 loop: CASSVGELTYEQYF. CDR3 nucleotide sequence: TGTGCCAGCAGCGTAGGGGAGCTTACCTACGAGCAGTACTTC.

The chain couples TRBV10-3 to TRBJ2-3; D is possibly TRBD1 (8 bases). The CDR3 runs to 16 residues. Deletions cut 3 bases from V and 5 bases from J, with 18 bases between. From germline, CDR1 is ENHRY and CDR2 SYGVKD. This chain's CDR3 is CAISDTDREGGDTQYF. The DNA for the CDR3 is TGTGCCATCAGTGATACGGACAGGGAGGGAGGAGATACGCAGTATTTT.

V is TRBV10-2 and J is TRBJ2-5, with a tentative D call TRBD1 (6 bases). This CDR3 region has 14 residues. Germline lookup yields CDR1 WSHSY and CDR2 SAAADI. V was cut by 6 bases and J by 5 bases, with 16 bases left in between. The DNA for the CDR3 is TGCGCCAGCAGGGGGGCAGGCCAAGAGGAGACCCAGTACTTC. Encoded protein: CASRGAGQEETQYF.

This chain connects TRBV19 to TRBJ2-4; D ambiguous. In germline, CDR1 is LNHDA, CDR2 SQIVND (reference sequence). The V gene lost 4 bases and the J gene lost 5 bases, with 15 bases spanning the gap. This CDR3 region has 15 residues. In nucleotides, the CDR3 is TGTGCCAGTAGTACCCGCGAGGAGTTAGAAAACATTCAGTACTTC. This codes for CASSTREELENIQYF. The entire variable domain, with the rest obtained from reference TRBV19 and TRBJ2-4, is as follows: DGGITQSPKYLFRKEGQNVTLSCEQNLNHDAMYWYRQDPGQGLRLIYYSQIVNDFQKGDIAEGYSVSREKKESFPLTVTSAQKNPTAFYLCASSTREELENIQYFGAGTRLSVL.

In this sample, this clone turned up once. Other DNA sequences in the sample encode the same CDR3. The V gene is TRBV4-1, the J gene TRBJ1-1, with 7 bases identical to TRBD1. Germline lookup yields CDR1 MGHRA and CDR2 YSYEKL. The trim removed 1 base at V and 1 base at J, leaving 3 bases unmatched. The CDR3 spans 15 residues. The CDR3 region has the DNA TGCGCCAGCAGCCAAGGACAGGGTCCGAACACTGAAGCTTTCTTT. It encodes CASSQGQGPNTEAFF.

The chain joins TRBV6-5 to TRBJ2-7, with TRBD1 matching over 9 bases. Losses at the gene ends were 6 bases for V and 5 bases for J; bases not matched to a gene: 2. The CDR3 has 12 amino acids. Germline assignment: CDR1 MNHEY and CDR2 SVGAGI. CDR3 sequence reads: CASRQGAHEQYF. CDR3 sequence (DNA): TGTGCCAGCAGACAGGGGGCCCACGAGCAGTACTTC.

V and J are TRBV18 and TRBJ1-3; no definite D call. The germline V gene encodes CDR1 KGHSH and CDR2 LQKENI. The CDR3 is 16 residues long. V was cut by 1 base and J by 0 bases, with 10 bases left in between. The CDR3 DNA is TGTGCCAGCTCACCACGTCCGGGTCGCTCTGGAAACACCATATATTTT. This sequence encodes CASSPRPGRSGNTIYF.

V gene TRBV29-1 combines with J gene TRBJ1-1; D gene unclear. The CDR3 consists of 12 residues. CDR1 is SQVTM and CDR2 is ANQGSEA in the germline V gene. Trimming shortened V by 1 base and J by 0 bases, and 3 bases separated the two germline ends. The CDR3 region has the DNA TGCAGCGTTGAAGTCGTGAACACTGAAGCTTTCTTT. This encodes CSVEVVNTEAFF.

J is TRBJ2-2 and V is TRBV5-5, with TRBD2 as a possible D gene (6 bases). Germline V gene data show CDR1 as SGHKS and CDR2 as YYEKEE (reference sequence). This CDR3 region has 15 residues. V lost 4 bases, J lost 5 bases, and 15 bases lay in between. DNA of the CDR3: TGTGCCAGCAGCCGGCTTGGGGGAGGTACCGGGGAGCTGTTTTTT. Amino acid sequence: CASSRLGGGTGELFF.

This clone was picked up a small number of times. This sequence joins TRBV12-3 or TRBV12-4 and TRBJ2-7, with a tentative D call TRBD2 (5 bases). The CDR3 runs 13 residues. With 3 bases removed from V and 4 bases from J, the gap between germline ends came to 10 bases. CDR3 sequence (DNA): TGTGCCAGCAGTTTCCCGGGAAGTTACGAGCAGTACTTC. Protein product: CASSFPGSYEQYF.

The chain uses TRBV7-9 and TRBJ1-2; D may be TRBD1 (6 bases). The CDR3 has 12 residues. The V and J ends lost 4 bases and 3 bases respectively, with 6 bases between them. The V gene's germline CDR1 is SEHNR and CDR2 FQNEAQ (reference sequence). CDR3 region: CASSSGDYGYTF. CDR3 nucleotide sequence: TGTGCCAGCAGCTCAGGGGACTATGGCTACACCTTC.

CDR3 in DNA: TGCGCCAGCAGCTCCTCAGCGGGAGGGAGAGATGAGCAGTTCTTC. Amino acid sequence: CASSSSAGGRDEQFF. The chain employs TRBV5-1 and TRBJ2-1; 10 bases align to TRBD2. This CDR3 comprises 15 residues. The ends lost 3 bases at V and 8 bases at J; junction bases unmatched: 8. The V gene's germline CDR1 is SGHRS and CDR2 YFSETQ.

The gene calls are TRBV5-8 and TRBJ2-5, with a weak D call TRBD1 (5 bases). Germline V gives CDR1 SGHTS, CDR2 YDEGEE. This CDR3 comprises 12 residues. V lost 8 bases to trimming and J lost 3 bases, with 11 bases between them. CDR3 in amino acids: CASPNRKETQYF. CDR3 DNA sequence: TGTGCCAGTCCAAACAGGAAAGAGACCCAGTACTTC.

The chain links TRBV4-1 to TRBJ1-4; D is possibly TRBD1 (6 bases). Between the trimmed V and J ends, which lost 0 bases and 8 bases, there was a span of 13 bases. CDR3 length: 15 amino acids. Germline V gene lookup returns CDR1 MGHRA and CDR2 YSYEKL. The CDR3 bases are TGCGCCAGCAGCCAAGATTCAGGGGAGAGGGAAAAACTGTTTTTT. Translating it yields CASSQDSGEREKLFF.

This chain uses TRBV25-1 with TRBJ2-1, with D possibly being TRBD2 (6 bases). There are 14 residues in the CDR3. Looked up from germline, CDR1 is MGHDK and CDR2 is SYGVNS. V lost 2 bases and J lost 3, with 8 bases in between. The CDR3: CASSEGGSYNEQFF. The CDR3 nucleotides read TGTGCCAGCAGTGAAGGAGGGAGCTACAATGAGCAGTTCTTC.

V is TRBV30 and J is TRBJ1-2; 7 bases map to TRBD1. CDR1 GTSNPN and CDR2 SVGIG come from the germline V gene (reference sequence). V lost 2 bases to trimming and J lost 0 bases; unmatched junction nucleotides: 3. The CDR3 runs to 14 residues. The CDR3 here is CAWSRDSTNYGYTF. CDR3 in DNA: TGTGCCTGGAGTAGGGACAGCACTAACTATGGCTACACCTTC.

The chain carries TRBV5-1 and TRBJ2-2; 10 bases line up with TRBD2. CDR1 is SGHRS, CDR2 YFSETQ, per germline. This CDR3 contains 21 residues. Germline trimming cut 3 bases from V and 4 bases from J; bases unmatched to any gene: 21. The CDR3 is CASSSNPSGRTSGRRTGELFF. CDR3 in DNA: TGCGCCAGCAGCTCCAATCCTAGCGGGAGAACGTCCGGGCGGCGCACCGGGGAGCTGTTTTTT.

The genes are TRBV29-1 and TRBJ1-2; D ambiguous. The V and J ends lost 3 bases and 4 bases respectively, with 9 bases between them. Germline CDR1 and CDR2: SQVTM and ANQGSEA. The CDR3 is made up of 12 amino acids. CDR3 amino acids: CSVEVSSYGYTF. CDR3 coding DNA: TGCAGCGTTGAGGTGAGCTCCTATGGCTACACCTTC.

This rearrangement joins TRBV19 to TRBJ1-3; tentative D call: TRBD1 (5 bases). In germline, CDR1 is LNHDA, CDR2 SQIVND (reference sequence). This CDR3 has 13 residues. The V end was cut by 6 bases, the J end by 2 bases, with 8 bases between. The CDR3 region is CASSTTAGNTIYF. Written as DNA, the CDR3 is TGTGCCAGTAGCACGACAGCTGGAAACACCATATATTTT.

This rearrangement joins TRBV6-1 to TRBJ2-7, with D perhaps TRBD1 (6 bases). The germline V gene encodes CDR1 MNHNS and CDR2 SASEGT. Trimming took off 2 bases at V and 4 bases at J, with 15 bases between the two ends. This CDR3 contains 15 residues. In DNA, the CDR3 is TGTGCCAGCAGTGAAAGGTCCGGGACATATTACGAGCAGTACTTC. This sequence encodes CASSERSGTYYEQYF.

The gene calls are TRBV9 and TRBJ2-1, with D maybe TRBD2 (6 bases). V gave up 0 bases and J gave up 2 bases, with 12 bases separating them. In germline, CDR1 is SGDLS, CDR2 YYNGEE. This CDR3 comprises 16 residues. CDR3 amino acids: CASSVGSGRTYNEQFF. CDR3 in DNA: TGTGCCAGCAGCGTAGGTAGCGGTCGGACCTACAATGAGCAGTTCTTC.

The chain has TRBV30 and TRBJ1-2, with 8 bases matching TRBD1. CDR1 is GTSNPN and CDR2 is SVGIG in the germline V gene (reference sequence). The junction had 5 bases not matched to a gene; V was cut back by 2 bases and J by 3 bases. This CDR3 has 14 residues. The CDR3 DNA follows: TGTGCCTGGAGTACCCCAGGGGGCGACTATGGCTACACCTTC. It codes for CAWSTPGGDYGYTF.

In DNA, the CDR3 is TGTGCCAGCAGCCCCAGTGTGGGGCTGGCTTTCTTT. This codes for CASSPSVGLAFF. The chain carries TRBV7-2 and TRBJ1-1; a possible D gene is TRBD1 (5 bases). The germline gives CDR1 SGHTA, CDR2 FQGNSA. This CDR3 region has 12 residues. Trimming shortened V by 5 bases and J by 11 bases, and 15 bases separated the two germline ends.

The chain carries TRBV3-1 (or the pseudogene TRBV3-2) and TRBJ2-1; 8 bases are a match to TRBD2. The CDR3 spans 16 residues. Germline assignment: CDR1 LGHDT and CDR2 YNNKEL (reference sequence). The junction had 8 bases not matched to a gene; V was cut back by 2 bases and J by 5 bases. The CDR3 here is CASSQSKAGGNNEQFF. For the CDR3, the DNA is TGTGCCAGCAGCCAATCGAAGGCGGGGGGTAACAATGAGCAGTTCTTC.

This sequence joins TRBV2 and TRBJ2-5; maybe TRBD2 (5 bases). V dropped 6 bases and J dropped 7 bases, with 12 bases sitting between them. The CDR3 is 12 amino acids. CDR1 SNHLY and CDR2 FYNNEI come from the germline V gene. CDR3 protein: CASRASLGTQYF. The CDR3 nucleotides are TGTGCCAGCAGAGCTAGCTTGGGGACCCAGTACTTC.

The V and J genes are TRBV6-6 and TRBJ2-2, with 8 bases fitting TRBD1. The J segment lost 5 bases and the V segment lost 5 bases, leaving 19 bases of the junction unmatched. CDR3 length equals 19 residues. Per the germline V gene, CDR1 is MNHNY and CDR2 is SVGAGI (reference sequence). The CDR3 DNA reads as TGTGCCAGCAGTCACCGCGGACAGGGAATAGTAATAAGGACCGGGGAGCTGTTTTTT. Residues: CASSHRGQGIVIRTGELFF.

The chain couples TRBV9 to TRBJ2-2; 10 bases are a match to TRBD2. Germline V CDR1 and CDR2: SGDLS, YYNGEE. The CDR3 length is 16 residues. V lost 2 bases to trimming and J lost 6 bases; unmatched junction nucleotides: 7. CDR3 DNA: TGTGCCAGCAGCGTCTTCCCTAGCGGGAGCTCCGGGGAGCTGTTTTTT. Amino acid sequence: CASSVFPSGSSGELFF.